This T cell receptor beta chain was captured by sequencing in a study of T cells in Graves' hyperthyroidism and ophthalmopathy. There are many counts of this clonotype. Its antigen is unidentified. Diagnosis of hyperthyroidism was new in patients aged 18 to 65, and its duration was under 2 months. Patients were excluded because of uncontrolled infection, other autoimmune disease, pregnancy or lactation. Points from the study as a whole: Ophthalmopathy was distinguished from stable hyperthyroidism by 13 V-J signatures. Blood samples included most of the expanded thyroid clonotypes exceeding 0.001.

V was shortened by 2 bases and J by 2 bases, with 14 bases between the two germline ends. Germline values: CDR1 MDHEN, CDR2 SYDVKM. The CDR3 is 16 residues long. Authors of the study amplified TCR beta CDR3 regions from RNA transcripts. TCR CDR3 underwent first-round RT-PCR with the HTBI primer set. TCRdb independently ran MiXCR on the multiplex PCR reads; one entry per CDR3 protein. The data hold 500,000 to 700,000 distinct CDR3 sequences, with around 17% observed a single time. The sample comprised blood. The clonotype originates from a young woman with Graves' hyperthyroidism. The chain has TRBV28 and TRBJ2-3; tentatively, D is TRBD2 (6 bases). Here the CDR3 DNA reads TGTGCCAGCAGTTTAGCGGGGTCTCTCCTCACAGATACGCAGTATTTT. This sequence encodes CASSLAGSLLTDTQYF.